Listed here is a single T cell receptor (beta chain). Sequencing used immunoSEQ multiplex PCR; TCRdb keeps in-frame clones, though not all of them. This sample yields tens of thousands of clones, of which about 92% are seen a single time; approximately 0.35% belongs to the top ten. Per germline, CDR1 MGHRA and CDR2 YSYEKL. V lost 4 bases and J lost 0, with 6 bases in between. The CDR3 runs 14 residues. The data originate from a study of technical replicates of blood from a handful of donors. This TCR was sampled from a human donor in good health. Material: T cells isolated from PBMCs. The chain couples TRBV4-1 to TRBJ1-4, with D hard to call. The CDR3: CASSRHTTNEKLFF. DNA of the CDR3: TGCGCCAGCAGCCGGCACACAACTAATGAAAAACTGTTTTTT.